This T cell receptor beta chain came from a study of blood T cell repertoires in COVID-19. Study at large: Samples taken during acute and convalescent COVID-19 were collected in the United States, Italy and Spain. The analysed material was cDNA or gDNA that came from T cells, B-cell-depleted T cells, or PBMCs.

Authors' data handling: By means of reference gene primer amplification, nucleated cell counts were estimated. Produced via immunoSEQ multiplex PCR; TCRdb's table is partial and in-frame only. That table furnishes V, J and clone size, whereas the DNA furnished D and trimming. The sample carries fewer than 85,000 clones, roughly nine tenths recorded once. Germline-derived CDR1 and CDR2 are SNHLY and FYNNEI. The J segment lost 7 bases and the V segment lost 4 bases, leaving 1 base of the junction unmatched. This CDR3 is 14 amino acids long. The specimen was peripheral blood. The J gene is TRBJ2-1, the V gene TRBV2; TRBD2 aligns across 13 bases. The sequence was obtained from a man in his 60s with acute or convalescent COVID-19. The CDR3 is CASSGLAGGNEQFF. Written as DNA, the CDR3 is TGTGCCAGCAGTGGACTAGCGGGGGGAAATGAGCAGTTCTTC.